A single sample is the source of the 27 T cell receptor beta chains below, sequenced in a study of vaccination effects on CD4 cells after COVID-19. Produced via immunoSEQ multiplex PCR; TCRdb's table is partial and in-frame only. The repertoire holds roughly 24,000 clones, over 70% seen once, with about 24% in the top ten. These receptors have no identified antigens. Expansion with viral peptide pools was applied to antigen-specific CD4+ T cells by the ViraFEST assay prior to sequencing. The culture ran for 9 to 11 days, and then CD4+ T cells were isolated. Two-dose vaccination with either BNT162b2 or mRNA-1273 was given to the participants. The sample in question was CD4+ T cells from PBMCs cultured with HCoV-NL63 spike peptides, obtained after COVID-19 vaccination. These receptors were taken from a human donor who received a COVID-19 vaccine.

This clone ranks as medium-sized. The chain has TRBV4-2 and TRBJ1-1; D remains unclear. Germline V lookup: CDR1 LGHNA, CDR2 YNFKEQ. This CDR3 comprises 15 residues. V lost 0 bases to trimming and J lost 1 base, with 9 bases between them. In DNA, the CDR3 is TGTGCCAGCAGCCAAGATCTTTGGACGAACACTGAAGCTTTCTTT. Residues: CASSQDLWTNTEAFF.

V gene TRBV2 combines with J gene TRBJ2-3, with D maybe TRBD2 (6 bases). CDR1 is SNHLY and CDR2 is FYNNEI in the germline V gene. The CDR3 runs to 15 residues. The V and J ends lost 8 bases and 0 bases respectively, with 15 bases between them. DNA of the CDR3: TGTGCCAGCGAGGCGGCGGGGCTTAGCACAGATACGCAGTATTTT. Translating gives CASEAAGLSTDTQYF.

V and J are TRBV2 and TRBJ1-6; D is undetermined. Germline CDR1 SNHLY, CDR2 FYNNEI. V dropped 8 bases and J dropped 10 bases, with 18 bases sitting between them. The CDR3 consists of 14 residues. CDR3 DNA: TGTGCCAGCGCTACCCGACAATCCGCGTCACCCCTCCACTTT. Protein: CASATRQSASPLHF.

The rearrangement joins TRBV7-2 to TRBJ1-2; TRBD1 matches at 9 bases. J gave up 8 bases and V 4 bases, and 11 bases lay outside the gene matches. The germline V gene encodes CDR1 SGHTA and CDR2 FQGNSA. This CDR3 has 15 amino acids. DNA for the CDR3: TGTGCCAGCAGCTCCACCGGGACAGGGATTCGGGGCTACACCTTC. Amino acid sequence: CASSSTGTGIRGYTF.

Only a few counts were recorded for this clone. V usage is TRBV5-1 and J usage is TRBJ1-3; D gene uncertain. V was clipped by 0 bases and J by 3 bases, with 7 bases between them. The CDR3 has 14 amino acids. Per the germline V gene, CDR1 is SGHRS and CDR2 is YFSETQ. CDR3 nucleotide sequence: TGCGCCAGCAGCTTGGCAGGAGGTGGAAACACCATATATTTT. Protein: CASSLAGGGNTIYF.

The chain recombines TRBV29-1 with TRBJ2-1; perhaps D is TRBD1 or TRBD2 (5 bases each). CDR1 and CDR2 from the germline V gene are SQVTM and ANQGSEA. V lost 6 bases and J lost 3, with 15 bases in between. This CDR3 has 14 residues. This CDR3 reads CSVRRSGLYNEQFF. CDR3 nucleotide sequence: TGCAGCGTCAGAAGATCGGGGCTCTACAATGAGCAGTTCTTC.

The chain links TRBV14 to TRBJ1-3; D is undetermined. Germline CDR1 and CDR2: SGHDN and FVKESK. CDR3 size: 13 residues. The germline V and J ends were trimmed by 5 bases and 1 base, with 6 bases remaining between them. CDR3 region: CASSFGSGNTIYF. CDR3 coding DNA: TGTGCCAGCAGCTTCGGGTCTGGAAACACCATATATTTT.

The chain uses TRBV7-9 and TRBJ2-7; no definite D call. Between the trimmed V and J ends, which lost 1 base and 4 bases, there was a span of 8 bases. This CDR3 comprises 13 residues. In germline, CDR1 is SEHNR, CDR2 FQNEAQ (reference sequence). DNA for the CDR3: TGTGCCAGCAGCTTAGAGGGTCCTTACGAGCAGTACTTC. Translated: CASSLEGPYEQYF. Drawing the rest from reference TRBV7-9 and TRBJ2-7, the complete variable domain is DTGVSQNPRHKITKRGQNVTFRCDPISEHNRLYWYRQTLGQGPEFLTYFQNEAQLEKSRLLSDRFSAERPKGSFSTLEIQRTEQGDSAMYLCASSLEGPYEQYFGPGTRLTVT.

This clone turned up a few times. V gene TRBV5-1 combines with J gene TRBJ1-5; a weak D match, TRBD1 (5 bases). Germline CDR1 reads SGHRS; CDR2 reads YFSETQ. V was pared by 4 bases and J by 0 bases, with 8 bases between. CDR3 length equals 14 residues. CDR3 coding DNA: TGCGCCAGCAGCCCCGGGGGTAGCAATCAGCCCCAGCATTTT. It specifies CASSPGGSNQPQHF.

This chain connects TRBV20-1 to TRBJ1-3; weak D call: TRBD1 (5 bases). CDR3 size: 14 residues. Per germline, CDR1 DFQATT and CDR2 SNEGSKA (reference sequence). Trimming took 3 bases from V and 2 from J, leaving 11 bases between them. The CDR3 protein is CSASQGEAGNTIYF. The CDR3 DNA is TGCAGTGCTAGTCAGGGAGAGGCTGGAAACACCATATATTTT.

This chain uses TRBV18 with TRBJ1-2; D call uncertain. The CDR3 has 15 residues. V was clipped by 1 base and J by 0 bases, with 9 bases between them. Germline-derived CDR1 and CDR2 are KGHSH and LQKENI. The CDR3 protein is CASSPLSGTNYGYTF. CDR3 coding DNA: TGTGCCAGCTCACCACTGTCGGGAACTAACTATGGCTACACCTTC.

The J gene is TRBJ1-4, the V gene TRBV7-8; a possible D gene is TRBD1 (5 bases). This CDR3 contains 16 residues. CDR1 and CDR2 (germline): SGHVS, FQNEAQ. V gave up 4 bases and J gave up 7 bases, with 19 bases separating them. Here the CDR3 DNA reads TGTGCCAGCAGCTCCCTAGGCGGGGGATTTTTTGAAAAACTGTTTTTT. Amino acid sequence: CASSSLGGGFFEKLFF.

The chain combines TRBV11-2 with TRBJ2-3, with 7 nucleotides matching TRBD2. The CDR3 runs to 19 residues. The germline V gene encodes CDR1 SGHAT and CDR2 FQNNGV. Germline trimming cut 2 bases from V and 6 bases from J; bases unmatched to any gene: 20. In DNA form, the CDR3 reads TGTGCCAGCAGCTTAACCTCCGCCCGACTAGCCCCTGTAGTTGATACGCAGTATTTT. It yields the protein CASSLTSARLAPVVDTQYF.

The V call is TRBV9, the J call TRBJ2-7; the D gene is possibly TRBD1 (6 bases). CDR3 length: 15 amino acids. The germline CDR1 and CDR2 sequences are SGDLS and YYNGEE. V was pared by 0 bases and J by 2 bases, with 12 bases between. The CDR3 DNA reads TGTGCCAGCAGCGTAGCTCCTGGACAGACCTACGAGCAGTACTTC. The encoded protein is CASSVAPGQTYEQYF.

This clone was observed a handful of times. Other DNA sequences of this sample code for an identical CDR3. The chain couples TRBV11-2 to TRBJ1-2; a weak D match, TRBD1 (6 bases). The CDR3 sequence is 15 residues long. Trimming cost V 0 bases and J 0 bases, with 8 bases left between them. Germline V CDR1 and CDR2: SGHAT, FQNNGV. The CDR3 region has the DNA TGTGCCAGCAGCTTAGATCCAGGGGCTAACTATGGCTACACCTTC. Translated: CASSLDPGANYGYTF.

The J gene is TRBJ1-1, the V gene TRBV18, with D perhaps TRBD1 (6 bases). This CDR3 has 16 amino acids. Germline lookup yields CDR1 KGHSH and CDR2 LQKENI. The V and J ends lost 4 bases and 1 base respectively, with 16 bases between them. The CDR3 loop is CASSRVPGHRNTEAFF. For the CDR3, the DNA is TGTGCCAGCTCACGTGTACCGGGACACCGGAACACTGAAGCTTTCTTT.

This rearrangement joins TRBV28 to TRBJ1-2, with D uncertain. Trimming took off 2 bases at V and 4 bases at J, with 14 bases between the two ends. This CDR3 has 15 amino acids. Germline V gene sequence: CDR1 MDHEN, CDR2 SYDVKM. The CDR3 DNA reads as TGTGCCAGCAGTTTAGAAAACGCGGGTTTCTATGGCTACACCTTC. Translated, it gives CASSLENAGFYGYTF.

The CDR3 DNA reads as TGTGCCAGCAGGACCGGGACAGCAAAATCCTACGAGCAGTACTTC. Translated, it gives CASRTGTAKSYEQYF. The V call is TRBV7-8, the J call TRBJ2-7, with 7 bases aligning to TRBD1. Germline CDR1 SGHVS, CDR2 FQNEAQ. CDR3 length: 15 residues. Trimming at V came to 6 bases and at J to 1 base, leaving 9 bases not matched to a gene. Full variable domain (rest looked up from reference TRBV7-8 and TRBJ2-7): GAGVSQSPRYKVAKRGQDVALRCDPISGHVSLFWYQQALGQGPEFLTYFQNEAQLDKSGLPSDRFFAERPEGSVSTLKIQRTQQEDSAVYLCASRTGTAKSYEQYFGPGTRLTVT.

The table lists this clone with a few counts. As DNA, the CDR3 is TGTGCCAGCAGTCCCGGGCTCCACAGGGGTGGCAATCAGCCCCAGCATTTT. Translation gives CASSPGLHRGGNQPQHF. The chain joins TRBV2 to TRBJ1-5; 7 nucleotides match TRBD1. CDR3 size: 17 residues. The V gene end was trimmed by 5 bases and the J gene end by 2 bases; junction bases not matched to a gene: 12. CDR1 and CDR2 from the germline V gene are SNHLY and FYNNEI.

CDR3 protein: CASSYSTVRGAYEQYF. The CDR3 nucleotides read TGTGCCAGCAGTTACTCGACGGTGCGAGGGGCCTACGAGCAGTACTTC. The V and J genes are TRBV6-5 and TRBJ2-7; either TRBD1 or TRBD2 may fit D (5 bases each). Trimming pared 0 bases from V and 2 bases from J, leaving 14 bases between. The CDR3 has 16 residues. The germline gives CDR1 MNHEY, CDR2 SVGAGI.

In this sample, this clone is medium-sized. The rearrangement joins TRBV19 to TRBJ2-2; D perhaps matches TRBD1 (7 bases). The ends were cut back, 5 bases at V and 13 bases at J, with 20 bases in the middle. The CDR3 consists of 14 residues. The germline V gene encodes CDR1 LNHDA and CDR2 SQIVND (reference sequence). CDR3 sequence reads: CASSRGRGAGWLFF. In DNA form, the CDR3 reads TGTGCCAGTAGTCGGGGCAGGGGGGCGGGATGGCTGTTTTTT.

CDR3 sequence (DNA): TGTGCCAGCAGTGCGTGGGATACCTACGAGCAGTACTTC. Translated, it gives CASSAWDTYEQYF. The chain links TRBV25-1 to TRBJ2-7; no clear D gene. V lost 4 bases and J lost 2, with 9 bases in between. This CDR3 is built from 13 residues. Looked up from germline, CDR1 is MGHDK and CDR2 is SYGVNS.

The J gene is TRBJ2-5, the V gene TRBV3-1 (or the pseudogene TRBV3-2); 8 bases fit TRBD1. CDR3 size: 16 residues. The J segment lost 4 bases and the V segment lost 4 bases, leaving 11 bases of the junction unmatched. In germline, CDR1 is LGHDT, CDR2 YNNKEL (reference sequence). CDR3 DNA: TGTGCCAGCAGCCCCACCTCCGGGACAGGTATAGAGACCCAGTACTTC. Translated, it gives CASSPTSGTGIETQYF.

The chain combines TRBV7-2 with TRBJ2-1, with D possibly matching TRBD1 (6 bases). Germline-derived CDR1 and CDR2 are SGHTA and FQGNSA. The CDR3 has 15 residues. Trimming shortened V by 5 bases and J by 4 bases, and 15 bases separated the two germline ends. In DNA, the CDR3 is TGTGCCAGCAGCCCACAGGGACCGGAGTACAATGAGCAGTTCTTC. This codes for CASSPQGPEYNEQFF.

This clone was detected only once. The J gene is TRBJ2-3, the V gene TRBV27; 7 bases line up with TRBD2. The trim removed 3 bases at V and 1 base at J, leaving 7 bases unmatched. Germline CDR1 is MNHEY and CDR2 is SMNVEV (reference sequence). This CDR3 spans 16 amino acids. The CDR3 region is CASSFDRLARTDTQYF. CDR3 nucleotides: TGTGCCAGCAGTTTCGATCGACTAGCCCGCACAGATACGCAGTATTTT.

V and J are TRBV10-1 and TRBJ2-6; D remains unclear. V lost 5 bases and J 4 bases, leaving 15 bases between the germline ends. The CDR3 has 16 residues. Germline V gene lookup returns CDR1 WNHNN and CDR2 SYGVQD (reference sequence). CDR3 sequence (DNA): TGCGCCAGCAGTCCTACTGACCCTTCCGGGGCCAACGTCCTGACTTTC. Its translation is CASSPTDPSGANVLTF.

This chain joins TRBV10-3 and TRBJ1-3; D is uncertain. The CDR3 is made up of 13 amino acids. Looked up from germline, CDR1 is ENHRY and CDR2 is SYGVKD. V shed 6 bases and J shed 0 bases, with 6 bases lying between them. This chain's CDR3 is CAIRPPSGNTIYF. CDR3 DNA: TGTGCCATCAGACCGCCCTCTGGAAACACCATATATTTT.